This T cell receptor (beta chain) came from a study of regulatory T cells in long-lasting Graves disease. Study context: Graves' patients diagnosed newly had used antithyroid drugs under 3 months. Study-wide results and caveats: Persistent patients had more shared public clonotypes (about 2,700) than new patients (about 920). Persistent Graves' disease cases displayed lower TCR diversity than newly diagnosed ones.

This clonotype was observed a few times. As yet, its antigen is unknown. Time point reported: newly diagnosed GD, antithyroid drugs for less than 3 months. The TCR library used RNA extracted from PBMCs. The EDTA tubes were filled with 7 to 9.5 milliliters of drawn peripheral blood. In building TCR beta libraries, iRepertoire HTBI primers were used together with Arm-PCR of CDR3 regions. TCRdb independently ran MiXCR on the multiplex PCR reads; one entry per CDR3 protein. Counted here are around 500,000 distinct CDR3 sequences, approximately 13% occurring once; the ten biggest clones make up more than 8.5%. The CDR3 runs 15 residues. Looked up from germline, CDR1 is LGHNT and CDR2 is FRNRAP. The V and J ends lost 4 bases and 4 bases, in that order; junction bases with no gene match: 6. The same data also went into a second study, on T cells in Graves' hyperthyroidism and ophthalmopathy.

The chain is built from TRBV12-5 and TRBJ1-3; 8 bases are shared with TRBD1. The receptor was derived from a man aged 25 to 45 with Graves disease. Sequencing used peripheral blood mononuclear cells (PBMCs), obtained at new diagnosis, from a patient treated with antithyroid drugs. CDR3 residues: CASGSDRAAGNTIYF. CDR3 sequence (DNA): TGTGCTAGTGGTTCGGACAGGGCCGCCGGAAACACCATATATTTT.